This entry is about one T cell receptor beta chain. Antigen specificity is unknown. Carried by the TCR beta cDNA libraries were unique molecular identifiers. T cells, roughly 0.95 to 10 million of them, yielded 500,000 to 600,000 cDNA molecules. MiXCR, run by TCRdb on the PCR reads, gives a single entry per CDR3 protein. Of around 710,000 distinct CDR3 sequences detected, 46% appear once; the ten largest clones hold 4.9%. The CDR3 has 16 amino acids. CDR1 and CDR2 (germline): SGDLS, YYNGEE. These data come from a study of post-analysis software for immune sequencing data. At the level of the study: Relapsing-remitting, secondary progressive and progressive-relapsing courses of multiple sclerosis were included.

Study-wide results and caveats: Compared with controls, patients had more of roughly 5 TRBV segments, including TRBV5-6, TRBV5-1 and TRBV20-1. When the samples were clustered directly with F measure, those that had been prepared in the same batch showed strong co-clustering. Compared with controls, patients showed significantly lower normalized Chao1 diversity.

Sequencing was performed on blood. The sequence was collected from a girl between 5 and 17 years old with multiple sclerosis. V gene TRBV9 combines with J gene TRBJ2-4; 9 bases line up with TRBD2. The DNA end favors TRBJ2-5, so the J call may be wrong. This CDR3 is CASSVESGRPPETQYF. CDR3 DNA sequence: TGTGCCAGCAGCGTAGAAAGCGGGAGGCCCCCGGAGACCCAGTACTTC.